This T cell receptor (beta chain) appears in the sequencing data of a study of blood T cell repertoires in COVID-19. One Seattle source followed patients from active infection through their disease course. Source study methods: Reference gene primer amplification yielded estimated nucleated cell counts. The repertoire was sequenced with immunoSEQ multiplex PCR; TCRdb's copy has only in-frame clones and lacks some. Clonal size and the V and J genes are those of that table, whereas D and trimming came from the DNA. This table holds around 300,000 clones, 70% to 90% found once. V lost 6 bases and J lost 3, with 12 bases in between. The CDR3 runs to 14 residues. Germline CDR1 and CDR2: SNHLY and FYNNEI.

The chain is built from TRBV2 and TRBJ1-5, with D maybe TRBD1 (5 bases). Sample: peripheral blood. The origin of this receptor is a woman aged 25 to 39 with COVID-19, enrolled during active disease. The CDR3 here is CASSAQGINQPQHF. CDR3 bases: TGTGCCAGCAGCGCCCAGGGAATCAATCAGCCCCAGCATTTT.